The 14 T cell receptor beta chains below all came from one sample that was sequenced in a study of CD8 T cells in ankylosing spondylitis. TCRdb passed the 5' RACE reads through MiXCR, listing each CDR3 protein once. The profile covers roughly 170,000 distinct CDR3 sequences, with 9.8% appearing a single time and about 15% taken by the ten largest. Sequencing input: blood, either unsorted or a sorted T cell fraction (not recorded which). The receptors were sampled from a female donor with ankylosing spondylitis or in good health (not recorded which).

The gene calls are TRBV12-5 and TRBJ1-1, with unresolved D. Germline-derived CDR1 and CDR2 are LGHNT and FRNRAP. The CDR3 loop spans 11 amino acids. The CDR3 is CFPGGNTEAFF. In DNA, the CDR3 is TGTTTCCCGGGAGGGAACACTGAAGCTTTCTTT.

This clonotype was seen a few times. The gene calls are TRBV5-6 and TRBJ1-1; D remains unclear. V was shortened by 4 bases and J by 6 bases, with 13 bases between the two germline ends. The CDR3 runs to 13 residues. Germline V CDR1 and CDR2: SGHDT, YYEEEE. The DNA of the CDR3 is TGTGCCAGCAGCATTGCCCCGGACGCTGAAGCTTTCTTT. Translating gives CASSIAPDAEAFF.

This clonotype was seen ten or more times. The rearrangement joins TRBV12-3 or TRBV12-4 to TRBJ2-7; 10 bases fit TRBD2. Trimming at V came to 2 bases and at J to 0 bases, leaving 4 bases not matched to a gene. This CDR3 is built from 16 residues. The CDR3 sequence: CASSLQREGASYEQYF. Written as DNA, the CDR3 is TGTGCCAGCAGTTTACAGCGGGAGGGCGCCTCCTACGAGCAGTACTTC.

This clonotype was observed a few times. The CDR3 spells CASNGGSSYEQYF. In DNA form, the CDR3 reads TGTGCCAGCAATGGCGGGAGCTCCTACGAGCAGTACTTC. The chain couples TRBV6-2 or TRBV6-3 to TRBJ2-7; TRBD2 aligns across 7 bases. CDR3 length: 13 residues. Germline CDR1 reads MNHEY; CDR2 reads SVGEGT. V lost 7 bases, J lost 0 bases, and 3 bases stayed unmatched.

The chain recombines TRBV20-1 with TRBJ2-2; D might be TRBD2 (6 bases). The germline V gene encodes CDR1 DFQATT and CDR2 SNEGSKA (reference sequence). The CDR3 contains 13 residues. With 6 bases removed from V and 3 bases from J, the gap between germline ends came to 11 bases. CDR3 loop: CSASGEYTGELFF. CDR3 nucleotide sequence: TGCAGTGCCTCGGGGGAGTACACCGGGGAGCTGTTTTTT.

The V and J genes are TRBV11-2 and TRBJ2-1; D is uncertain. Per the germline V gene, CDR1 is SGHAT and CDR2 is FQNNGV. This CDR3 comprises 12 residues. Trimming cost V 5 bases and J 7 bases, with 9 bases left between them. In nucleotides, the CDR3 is TGTGCCAGCAGCCTGATAGGGAATGAGCAGTTCTTC. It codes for CASSLIGNEQFF. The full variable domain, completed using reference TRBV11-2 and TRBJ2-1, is EAGVAQSPRYKIIEKRQSVAFWCNPISGHATLYWYQQILGQGPKLLIQFQNNGVVDDSQLPKDRFSAERLKGVDSTLKIQPAKLEDSAVYLCASSLIGNEQFFGPGTRLTVL.

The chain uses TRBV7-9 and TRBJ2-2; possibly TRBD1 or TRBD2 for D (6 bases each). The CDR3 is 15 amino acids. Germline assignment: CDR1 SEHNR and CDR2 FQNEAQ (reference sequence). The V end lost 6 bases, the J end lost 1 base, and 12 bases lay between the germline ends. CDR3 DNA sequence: TGTGCCAGCAGAGGCGGGACACGGAACACCGGGGAGCTGTTTTTT. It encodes CASRGGTRNTGELFF.

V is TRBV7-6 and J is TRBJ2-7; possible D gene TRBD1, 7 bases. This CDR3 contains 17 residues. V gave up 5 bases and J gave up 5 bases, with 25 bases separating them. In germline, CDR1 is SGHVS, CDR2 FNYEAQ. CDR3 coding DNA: TGTGCCAGCAGCCTTCACTCGGAGGGGGACAGTTCCAACGAGCAGTACTTC. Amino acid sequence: CASSLHSEGDSSNEQYF. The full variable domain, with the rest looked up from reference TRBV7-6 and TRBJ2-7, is GAGVSQSPRYKVTKRGQDVALRCDPISGHVSLYWYRQALGQGPEFLTYFNYEAQQDKSGLPNDRFSAERPEGSISTLTIQRTEQRDSAMYRCASSLHSEGDSSNEQYFGPGTRLTVT.

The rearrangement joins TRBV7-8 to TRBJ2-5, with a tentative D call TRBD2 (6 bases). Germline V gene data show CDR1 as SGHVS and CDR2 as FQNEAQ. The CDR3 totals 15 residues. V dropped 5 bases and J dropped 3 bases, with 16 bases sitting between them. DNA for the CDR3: TGTGCCAGCAGCCCGCCGGGACTGAAAGAAGAGACCCAGTACTTC. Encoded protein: CASSPPGLKEETQYF.

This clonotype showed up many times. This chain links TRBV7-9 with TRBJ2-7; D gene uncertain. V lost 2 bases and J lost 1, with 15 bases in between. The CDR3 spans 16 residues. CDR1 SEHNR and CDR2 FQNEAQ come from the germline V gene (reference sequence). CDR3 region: CASSLTIGLSSYEQYF. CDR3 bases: TGTGCCAGCAGCTTAACTATAGGGCTGAGTTCCTACGAGCAGTACTTC.

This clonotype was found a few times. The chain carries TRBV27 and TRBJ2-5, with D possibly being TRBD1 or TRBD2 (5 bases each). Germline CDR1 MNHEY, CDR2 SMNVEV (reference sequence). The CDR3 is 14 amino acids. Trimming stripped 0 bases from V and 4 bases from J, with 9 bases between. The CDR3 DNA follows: TGTGCCAGCAGTTTATCGGCAGGGACAGAGACCCAGTACTTC. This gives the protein CASSLSAGTETQYF.

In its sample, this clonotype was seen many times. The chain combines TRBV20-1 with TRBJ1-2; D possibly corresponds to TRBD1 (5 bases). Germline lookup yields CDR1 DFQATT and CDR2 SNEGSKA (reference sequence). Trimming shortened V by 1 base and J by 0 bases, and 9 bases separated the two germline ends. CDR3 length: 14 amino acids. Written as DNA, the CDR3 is TGCAGTGCTAGAGTGGGGGGGACTAACTATGGCTACACCTTC. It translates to CSARVGGTNYGYTF.

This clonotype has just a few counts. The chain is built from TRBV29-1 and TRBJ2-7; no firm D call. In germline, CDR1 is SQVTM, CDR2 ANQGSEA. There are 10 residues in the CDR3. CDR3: CLPPGDEQYF. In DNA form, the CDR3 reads TGCCTCCCCCCTGGCGACGAGCAGTACTTC.

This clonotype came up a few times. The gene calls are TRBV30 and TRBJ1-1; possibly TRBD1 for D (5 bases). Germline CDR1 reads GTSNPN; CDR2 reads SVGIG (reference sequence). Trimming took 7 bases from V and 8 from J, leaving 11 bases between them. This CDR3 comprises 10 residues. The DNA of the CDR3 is TGTGCCTCCCAGGGACGAGAAGCTTTCTTT. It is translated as CASQGREAFF.